This T cell receptor beta chain is drawn from a study of CD8+CD57+ T cells in acquired aplastic anemia. Study-wide background: The mean DNA yield obtained from sorted CD4+ and CD8+ cells came to 3 to 4 ug. Mean read depth for CD4+ cells from healthy donors was around 11 million. Study-level points and caveats: There were 25 to 30 CD8+ CDR3 sequences that occurred in both patients and controls.

CDR3 and TCR beta VDJ profiling relied on a genomic DNA template. TCRdb re-called the reads through MiXCR, storing one row per CDR3 protein. Here the sample spans about 180,000 distinct CDR3 sequences, approximately 45% being singletons. As concerns this clonotype: As yet, its antigen is unknown.

The germline V and J ends were trimmed by 2 bases and 6 bases, with 8 bases remaining between them. The length of the CDR3 is 12 residues. Germline CDR1 is MDHEN and CDR2 is SYDVKM. The chain employs TRBV28 and TRBJ2-7; D not certain. Sequencing input: sorted CD4+, CD8+, or CD8+CD57+ T cells (not recorded which) from PBMCs. The sequence derives from a human donor in good health. CDR3 DNA sequence: TGTGCCAGCAGTTTAATAAGTCGCGAGCAGTACTTC. It specifies CASSLISREQYF.